This TCR beta chain comes out of a study of prognosis after radiotherapy for stage I lung cancer (dated by TCRdb to about 2021). Broadly, across the study: Approximately 19 stage I NSCLC patients were enrolled in Nanjing, China, between early 2018 and 2019. Newly diagnosed primary stage I lung tumors were found in roughly 13 patients, while oligometastatic NSCLC after surgical resection of the primary tumor was found in roughly 5. Image-guided IMRT or VMAT was used to deliver SBRT in 3 to 5 fractions at a biologically effective dose of at least 100 Gy. No patient received concurrent therapy alongside SBRT. Four of the 19 patients developed distant metastases after SBRT, at a median of roughly seven months; the other 15 showed no significant progression. Every patient was deemed medically inoperable, 12 to 13 because of comorbidities and 7 because they refused surgery. The study profiled peripheral blood TCR beta repertoires from stage I NSCLC patients before and after stereotactic body radiotherapy and related them to distant failure. The cohort was made up of around 14 men and about 6 women, with a median age of roughly 79 years and an age range of about 50 to 95 years. About 12 patients had adenocarcinoma and seven had squamous cell carcinoma as the tumor histology. A total of approximately 40 blood samples from 19 patients were sequenced, with one sample obtained before and one obtained after SBRT for each patient.

The paper as a whole reports these results and caveats: Post-SBRT Shannon entropy and its change from baseline were lower in patients who developed distant metastases; baseline Shannon entropy was not associated with metastases. Differences by metastasis status were reportedly seen in TRBV and TRBJ usage frequencies, involving two V genes at baseline and, after SBRT, nine V genes and two J genes. The study was limited by the small cohort and short follow-up, and independent validation of the study findings is required. After SBRT, the number of unique TCR clones decreased (median roughly 10,000 before versus several thousand after; Wilcoxon paired P=0.011). No adjustment for multiple comparisons was applied to any of the reported P values. Tumor specificity of expanded TCR clones was not determined.

This clonotype was detected many times. Its antigen is unknown. No per-base quality is available; no much larger clone lies one base away. Two rounds of multiplex PCR were performed to amplify the TCR beta CDR3 region from genomic DNA. The first PCR round used primers specific to each TRBV and TRBJ gene, and the primer sequences were filed in Chinese patent CN105087789A. Universal primers were used in the second PCR round. The Roche High Pure PCR Template Preparation Kit was used to extract genomic DNA from frozen PBMCs. The libraries underwent paired-end sequencing with 151 bp reads on an Illumina HiSeq 3000. As for how the authors treated the data: CutAdapt was used to discard raw reads that did not contain the multiplex PCR primer sequences. PEAR was used to merge high-quality paired reads into contigs. By aligning each contig to reference sequences, MiXCR assigned the TRB V, D and J gene segments to that contig. To remove sequencing errors, CDR3 sequences were clustered according to base quality and sequence similarity. Diversity was calculated as Shannon entropy divided by the natural log of the number of productive TCR sequences. Clonality was defined as one minus Shannon entropy divided by the natural log of the number of unique clonotypes. The Youden index of ROC curves was used to select progression-free survival cut-offs for repertoire metrics, and analyses were performed in R 3.5.3. The raw public data were reprocessed by TCRdb itself: fastp quality trimming at Q25, MiXCR clonotype calling, in-frame beta chains only. Identical CDR3 proteins give one entry, which carries the most common genes and DNA. It is TCRdb's table, rather than the study itself, that gives the V and J calls and clone size. This sample has fewer than 30,000 distinct CDR3 sequences in its table, and about 32% of those were observed once. Roughly 33% of the sample rests with the top ten.

All patients had node-negative disease on CT and PET/CT, and none had a history of other malignancies or had previously received chemotherapy or radiotherapy. At each of the two time points, approximately 6.2 milliliters of peripheral venous blood were collected into EDTA tubes. Ficoll-Paque Plus density-gradient centrifugation was used to isolate PBMCs. Right after collection, samples were placed at -80 degrees C and kept there until analysis. The source was PBMCs, collected before or after stereotactic body radiation therapy (not recorded which). The source of this sequence is a donor aged 50 or older with non-small cell lung cancer.

The DNA sequence reads TGTGCCAGCAGTTTAGTTGGACGGGGGGGCCGAAACCAACGGGAGACCCAGTACTTC. The resulting protein is CASSLVGRGGRNQRETQYF. The chain links TRBV27 with TRBJ2-5; the central 8 bases match TRBD2. Trimming takes 2 bases off V and 5 bases off J; junction bases not matched to a gene: 19. Reading the germline V gene (reference sequence) gives CDR1 MNHEY and CDR2 SMNVEV. Counted from cysteine to phenylalanine, this CDR3 has 19 amino acids. Just the 57-base CDR3 DNA is kept, in frame starting at base 1.